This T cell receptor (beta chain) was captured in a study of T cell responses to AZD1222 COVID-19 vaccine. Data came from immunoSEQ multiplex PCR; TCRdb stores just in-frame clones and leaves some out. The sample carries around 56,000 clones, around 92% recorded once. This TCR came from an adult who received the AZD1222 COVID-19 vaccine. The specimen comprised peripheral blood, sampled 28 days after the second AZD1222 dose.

This CDR3 reads CSVSQGKGNEQFF. CDR3 in DNA: TGCAGCGTTTCGCAGGGGAAGGGGAATGAGCAGTTCTTC. The rearrangement links TRBV29-1 to TRBJ2-1, with D perhaps TRBD1 (6 bases). Between the trimmed V and J ends, which lost 5 bases and 7 bases, there was a span of 15 bases. The CDR3 totals 13 residues. The germline gives CDR1 SQVTM, CDR2 ANQGSEA.